This T cell receptor beta chain was identified in a study of CD8+ T cells in alopecia areata. Study summary: For the treated group, dosing was oral tofacitinib at 5 to 10 mg twice daily. General study results and limits: A large proportion of expanded lesional clones were detected persisting in scalp and blood during tofacitinib. Clonality exceeded that of normal scalp in lesional scalp, most notably in alopecia totalis/universalis.

Germline V gene lookup returns CDR1 SQVTM and CDR2 ANQGSEA. The CDR3 has 11 residues. Trimming pared 8 bases from V and 8 bases from J, leaving 13 bases between. Sequencing used cDNA as its template, made by extracting RNA and reverse transcribing it. Data came from immunoSEQ multiplex PCR; TCRdb stores just in-frame clones and leaves some out. The sample has about 190,000 clones, 60% seen once. Regarding treatment: oral pan-JAK inhibitor, 5-10 mg twice daily. As for this clone: The antigen remains unidentified.

The sample in question was CD4+ T cells sorted from blood, obtained at week 24, from a patient treated with tofacitinib. The TCR sequence derives from a human donor with alopecia areata. The V gene is TRBV29-1, the J gene TRBJ2-1; D unclear. The CDR3 DNA follows: TGCAGCCTCCGTTGGATCGATGAGCAGTTCTTC. Translation: CSLRWIDEQFF.